A selection of T cell receptor beta chains follows, all from one sample in a study of T cells in Graves' hyperthyroidism and ophthalmopathy. TCRdb fed the multiplex PCR reads into MiXCR, producing one record per CDR3 protein. This table holds roughly 180,000 distinct CDR3 sequences, about 15% found once. The sequenced material came from blood. The source is a woman aged 50 to 65 with Graves' hyperthyroidism. The CDR3 runs from the conserved cysteine through the conserved F or W. A D gene is named only where the DNA matches it firmly. The size of a clone is reported for some rows only, either as once, few or many, or as a class for expanded clones.

cdr3_nt cdr3_aa v_call clone_size j_call d_call
TGTGCCAGCAGCTTAGACGGCCTTGCAAACACCGGGGAGCTGTTTTTT CASSLDGLANTGELFF TRBV7-3 many TRBJ2-2 NA
TGTGCCAGCAGCGTGGGGGGGCGCGGCTATGGCTACACCTTC CASSVGGRGYGYTF TRBV9 many TRBJ1-2 NA
TGTGCCAGCAGTTCGGGATTTTTGAACACTGAAGCTTTCTTT CASSSGFLNTEAFF TRBV6-2/TRBV6-3 NA TRBJ1-1 NA
TGTGCCTCAGGGGTCGCGGATGAAAAACTGTTTTTT CASGVADEKLFF TRBV7-9 many TRBJ1-4 NA
TGTGCCAGCAGCTTAGCCGCAGCGAACACCGGGGAGCTGTTTTTT CASSLAAANTGELFF TRBV11-3 many TRBJ2-2 NA
TGCAGTGCTAGTGGCCGGGGACAAGAGACCCAGTACTTC CSASGRGQETQYF TRBV20-1 many TRBJ2-5 NA
TGTGCCAGCAGCAAGACGGAGGGAGGGGCCCGTTGGAAGCAGTACTTC CASSKTEGGARWKQYF TRBV3-1 NA TRBJ2-7 TRBD2
TGTGCCAGCAGCGACGGGGGGGTCGGGAGAAACACCATATATTTT CASSDGGVGRNTIYF TRBV13 NA TRBJ1-3 NA
TGTGCCAGCAGTGAAGCGCTTCCGGCACAAGAGACCCAGTACTTC CASSEALPAQETQYF TRBV2 many TRBJ2-5 NA
TGTGCCAGTAGTACAGTCATGAACACCGGGGAGCTGTTTTTT CASSTVMNTGELFF TRBV19 many TRBJ2-2 NA
TGCGCCAGCAGCCCGGAACCGACAGGGTTTAGCAATCAGCCCCAGCATTTT CASSPEPTGFSNQPQHF TRBV5-1 many TRBJ1-5 TRBD1
TGTGCCAGCAGCACTAGCGGGGGAGCGTCGTTTCAGTACTTC CASSTSGGASFQYF TRBV14 many TRBJ2-4 TRBD2
TGTGCCAGCAGTTGGGACGGTCAGCCCCAGCATTTT CASSWDGQPQHF TRBV28 many TRBJ1-5 NA
TGCAGCGTCGACGGACTAGCGGGGAACTACGAGCAGTACTTC CSVDGLAGNYEQYF TRBV29-1 many TRBJ2-7 TRBD2
TGTGCCAGCAGCGTATCGGGAGGGTCCTACAATGAGCAGTTCTTC CASSVSGGSYNEQFF TRBV9 NA TRBJ2-1 TRBD2
TGTGCCAGCAGCTTAGCGGGAGTACAAGAGACCCAGTACTTC CASSLAGVQETQYF TRBV7-2 once TRBJ2-5 NA